These 17 T cell receptor beta chains were sequenced from one sample in a study of cytomegalovirus exposure and HLA in healthy donors (dated by TCRdb to the late 2010s). Libraries were constructed by the immunoSEQ multiplex PCR assay. The multiplex PCR relied on a mix of 60 forward primers for TCR Vbeta segments and 13 reverse primers for TCR Jbeta segments. TCRdb holds this immuneACCESS table with in-frame rearrangements only. Some clones are missing; in checked studies, unresolved V genes explain under half, and the rest has no known cause. The sample table shows 100,000 to 150,000 clones, and approximately 80% are seen once. 8.9% of the sample rests with the top ten. The sequenced material came from PBMCs. The receptors here all came from a man aged 25-45 years in good health and CMV-seropositive.

This chain connects TRBV19 to TRBJ1-5, with 8 bases fitting TRBD1. CDR1 and CDR2 (germline): LNHDA, SQIVND (reference sequence). This CDR3 contains 15 residues. Germline trimming cut 6 bases from V and 6 bases from J; bases unmatched to any gene: 10. Here the CDR3 reads CASSPRDRPTQPQHF. CDR3 DNA sequence: TGTGCCAGTAGCCCGCGGGACAGGCCCACTCAGCCCCAGCATTTT.

The V and J genes are TRBV5-1 and TRBJ1-4; D call uncertain. The CDR3 is 14 amino acids. V was cut by 6 bases and J by 0 bases, with 9 bases left in between. The germline CDR1 and CDR2 sequences are SGHRS and YFSETQ. CDR3 DNA sequence: TGCGCCAGCACACTATCTTCAACTAATGAAAAACTGTTTTTT. Translating it yields CASTLSSTNEKLFF.

The chain is built from TRBV9 and TRBJ2-5; 11 nucleotides align to TRBD2. V lost 4 bases, J lost 5 bases, and 7 bases stayed unmatched. The CDR3 has 15 amino acids. The V gene's germline CDR1 is SGDLS and CDR2 YYNGEE. CDR3 loop: CASSLSGGAPETQYF. The DNA of the CDR3 is TGTGCCAGCAGCCTTAGCGGGGGGGCCCCGGAGACCCAGTACTTC.

CDR3 amino acids: CAWMGQGTYGYTF. The CDR3, as DNA: TGTGCCTGGATGGGGCAGGGTACCTATGGCTACACCTTC. The chain carries TRBV30 and TRBJ1-2, with D possibly TRBD1 on 5 matching bases. The CDR3 length is 13 residues. Germline CDR1 and CDR2: GTSNPN and SVGIG (reference sequence). V lost 4 bases to trimming and J lost 4 bases, with 13 bases between them.

This chain uses TRBV14 with TRBJ2-5; D ambiguous. The CDR3 is made up of 16 amino acids. Trimming took 1 base from V and 1 from J, leaving 13 bases between them. Germline CDR1 reads SGHDN; CDR2 reads FVKESK. The DNA for the CDR3 is TGTGCCAGCAGCCAAGCAGTTACCTCGCCCCAAGAGACCCAGTACTTC. It translates to CASSQAVTSPQETQYF.

V and J are TRBV27 and TRBJ1-1; 8 bases line up with TRBD1. This CDR3 is built from 17 residues. V shed 4 bases and J 3 bases; nucleotides not matched to a gene: 13. In germline, CDR1 is MNHEY, CDR2 SMNVEV (reference sequence). The CDR3 nucleotides read TGTGCCAGCAGTTCCCTTCCACCCAGGGGGCAGGACACTGAAGCTTTCTTT. Encoded protein: CASSSLPPRGQDTEAFF.

There are a few counts of this clone. The chain carries TRBV5-1 and TRBJ2-7; 9 bases agree with TRBD1. Germline V gene data show CDR1 as SGHRS and CDR2 as YFSETQ. The V and J ends lost 3 bases and 4 bases, in that order; junction bases with no gene match: 14. The CDR3 contains 17 residues. DNA of the CDR3: TGCGCCAGCAGCTCGTGGGGGCCCGGGACAGGGTTTTACGAGCAGTACTTC. It codes for CASSSWGPGTGFYEQYF.

The chain recombines TRBV11-2 with TRBJ2-7, with a weak D call TRBD1 (6 bases). Per the germline V gene, CDR1 is SGHAT and CDR2 is FQNNGV. Deletions cut 5 bases from V and 2 bases from J, with 13 bases between. CDR3 length: 14 residues. CDR3 sequence: CASSQNRVAYEQYF. CDR3 bases: TGTGCCAGCAGCCAGAACAGGGTCGCCTACGAGCAGTACTTC.

The chain recombines TRBV6-1 with TRBJ2-5; perhaps TRBD2 as D (5 bases). The J call may be in error: the DNA end matches TRBJ2-7 better. The CDR3 is 15 amino acids. Germline V gene sequence: CDR1 MNHNS, CDR2 SASEGT. CDR3 region: CASSGGRTVTYEQYF. The CDR3 DNA is TGTGCCAGCAGTGGCGGCAGGACTGTAACCTACGAGCAGTACTTC.

The chain is built from TRBV5-1 and TRBJ2-7, with 8 bases matching TRBD2. This CDR3 has 16 amino acids. J lost 3 bases, V lost 3 bases, and 11 bases had no gene match. Germline V CDR1 and CDR2: SGHRS, YFSETQ. CDR3 in amino acids: CASSWGLGRGVYEQYF. The CDR3 bases are TGCGCCAGCAGCTGGGGCTTGGGGCGGGGGGTCTACGAGCAGTACTTC.

This clone occurred a few times. This sequence joins TRBV6-6 and TRBJ1-5; D is perhaps TRBD1 (5 bases). The V gene's germline CDR1 is MNHNY and CDR2 SVGAGI (reference sequence). This CDR3 region has 12 residues. The V gene lost 6 bases and the J gene lost 4 bases, with 7 bases spanning the gap. The CDR3 sequence: CASRAGNQPQHF. CDR3 coding DNA: TGTGCCAGCAGGGCAGGGAATCAGCCCCAGCATTTT.

This chain connects TRBV28 to TRBJ1-6; D gene ambiguous. Germline V lookup: CDR1 MDHEN, CDR2 SYDVKM. The CDR3 has 15 amino acids. V lost 3 bases and J 8 bases, leaving 14 bases between the germline ends. In nucleotides, the CDR3 is TGTGCCAGCAGTTTTGTCGGGAAATCTGATTCACCCCTCCACTTT. Translation: CASSFVGKSDSPLHF.

The rearrangement uses TRBV7-9 and TRBJ1-4; D is ambiguous. The V gene lost 5 bases and the J gene lost 0 bases, with 7 bases spanning the gap. The CDR3 totals 14 residues. Germline CDR1 SEHNR, CDR2 FQNEAQ (reference sequence). The DNA for the CDR3 is TGTGCCAGCAGCCCGGGAACAACTAATGAAAAACTGTTTTTT. Translating it yields CASSPGTTNEKLFF.

The gene calls are TRBV6-1 and TRBJ1-4; 11 bases match TRBD1. The CDR3 has 14 amino acids. V trimming: 8 bases; J trimming: 4 bases; junction bases outside the gene matches: 3. Germline loops: CDR1 MNHNS, CDR2 SASEGT. CDR3 protein: CASGQGALNEKLFF. DNA for the CDR3: TGTGCCAGCGGACAGGGGGCCCTTAATGAAAAACTGTTTTTT.

The chain combines TRBV7-8 with TRBJ2-3; TRBD1 is a possible D gene (5 bases). There are 15 residues in the CDR3. V was trimmed by 3 bases and J by 2 bases, leaving 12 bases between them. Per germline, CDR1 SGHVS and CDR2 FQNEAQ. CDR3: CASSLDNLNTDTQYF. The CDR3 nucleotides are TGTGCCAGCAGCTTGGACAACCTAAACACAGATACGCAGTATTTT.

Notes on this clone: Germline is not matched at one junction end, which may reflect a read error. The V and J genes are TRBV7-9 and TRBJ2-3; 9 bases are a match to TRBD2. Germline CDR1 and CDR2: SEHNR and FQNEAQ (reference sequence). The CDR3 is 19 residues long. This CDR3 is CSSSHRFAGGPRRTDTQYF. The CDR3 bases are TGTTCCAGCAGCCACCGTTTCGCGGGGGGGCCTCGGAGAACAGATACGCAGTATTTT.

The chain couples TRBV5-1 to TRBJ2-7, with 7 nucleotides matching TRBD2. Germline V lookup: CDR1 SGHRS, CDR2 YFSETQ. This CDR3 has 13 amino acids. Trimming removed 4 bases from V and 2 bases from J; junction bases left unmatched: 3. This CDR3 reads CASSHGTTYEQYF. Here the CDR3 DNA reads TGCGCCAGCAGCCACGGGACTACCTACGAGCAGTACTTC. Together with reference TRBV5-1 and TRBJ2-7, the CDR3 gives the full variable domain: KAGVTQTPRYLIKTRGQQVTLSCSPISGHRSVSWYQQTPGQGLQFLFEYFSETQRNKGNFPGRFSGRQFSNSRSEMNVSTLELGDSALYLCASSHGTTYEQYFGPGTRLTVT.